The next 11 T cell receptor beta chains were all read from a single sample in a study of CD8+ T cells in alopecia areata. Treatment meaning: oral pan-JAK inhibitor, 5-10 mg twice daily. After isolation, RNA underwent reverse transcription to generate cDNA as the sequencing template. The assay was immunoSEQ multiplex PCR, and TCRdb's table has in-frame clones only and misses some. The sample consists of around 270,000 clones, nearly 60% of them appearing once. The sample here was CD4+ T cells sorted from blood, taken at week 24, from a patient treated with tofacitinib. The source of these receptors is a human donor with alopecia areata.

This rearrangement joins TRBV29-1 to TRBJ2-2; TRBD2 agrees at 7 bases. From germline, CDR1 is SQVTM and CDR2 ANQGSEA. V gave up 5 bases and J gave up 5 bases; unmatched junction bases: 5. The CDR3 loop spans 13 amino acids. This CDR3 reads CSVRRGLTGELFF. The CDR3 DNA follows: TGCAGCGTTCGGAGGGGACTAACCGGGGAGCTGTTTTTT.

The V call is TRBV29-1, the J call TRBJ1-1, with a weak D call TRBD1 (5 bases). The CDR3 runs 14 residues. From germline, CDR1 is SQVTM and CDR2 ANQGSEA. The CDR3 region has the DNA TGCAGTGTGCTCCGGCGTCCTGGGGGTGATGAAGCTTTCTTT. This encodes CSVLRRPGGDEAFF.

The chain joins TRBV25-1 to TRBJ1-4; 7 nucleotides match TRBD1. Germline trimming cut 6 bases from V and 7 bases from J; bases unmatched to any gene: 8. Germline loops: CDR1 MGHDK, CDR2 SYGVNS. The CDR3 totals 14 residues. The CDR3 DNA follows: TGTGCCAGCAGCCCGACAGGGCTCGCTGAAAAACTGTTTTTT. Encoded protein: CASSPTGLAEKLFF.

This clone was found a few times. This chain links TRBV5-4 with TRBJ2-3, with 7 bases lining up with TRBD2. Unmatched junction bases numbered 10, after V lost 2 bases and J lost 4 bases. Germline CDR1 reads SGHNT; CDR2 reads YYREEE (reference sequence). The length of the CDR3 is 16 residues. The CDR3, as DNA: TGTGCCAGCAGCTTCCACCGGGACGGGGGGTCAGATACGCAGTATTTT. Amino acid sequence: CASSFHRDGGSDTQYF.

This clone was observed a few times. V is TRBV6-6 and J is TRBJ2-7, with D perhaps given as TRBD1 or TRBD2 (5 bases each). CDR3 length equals 15 residues. Germline assignment: CDR1 MNHNY and CDR2 SVGAGI (reference sequence). V was trimmed by 0 bases and J by 5 bases, leaving 14 bases between them. The CDR3 nucleotides read TGTGCCAGCAGTTACTCTCGGGACGGCTGGCACGAGCAGTACTTC. This translates into CASSYSRDGWHEQYF.

This clone came up a few times. The chain recombines TRBV19 with TRBJ1-5; D unresolved. Germline CDR1 LNHDA, CDR2 SQIVND (reference sequence). The V gene lost 7 bases and the J gene lost 5 bases, with 9 bases spanning the gap. The CDR3 spans 12 residues. CDR3 sequence reads: CASKKDDQPQHF. Here the CDR3 DNA reads TGTGCCAGTAAAAAGGACGATCAGCCCCAGCATTTT.

This clone was detected a few times. V usage is TRBV15 and J usage is TRBJ2-1; 8 nucleotides match TRBD1. Germline lookup yields CDR1 LNHNV and CDR2 YYDKDF (reference sequence). V shed 1 base and J 7 bases; nucleotides not matched to a gene: 6. This CDR3 region has 15 residues. CDR3 region: CATSRAGQGGNEQFF. The DNA for the CDR3 is TGTGCCACCAGCAGAGCCGGACAGGGTGGGAATGAGCAGTTCTTC.

The V call is TRBV6-1, the J call TRBJ1-2; D is ambiguous. Germline values: CDR1 MNHNS, CDR2 SASEGT. V was trimmed by 3 bases and J by 4 bases, leaving 15 bases between them. The CDR3 runs to 15 residues. The CDR3 region is CASSDRSRSSYGYTF. CDR3 coding DNA: TGTGCCAGCAGTGACAGGAGCCGCTCCAGCTATGGCTACACCTTC.

The gene calls are TRBV4-1 and TRBJ2-7; 10 bases line up with TRBD2. Trimming at V came to 0 bases and at J to 1 base, leaving 3 bases not matched to a gene. The CDR3 has 16 amino acids. Germline-derived CDR1 and CDR2 are MGHRA and YSYEKL. The CDR3 reads CASSQETSGVSYEQYF. In DNA form, the CDR3 reads TGCGCCAGCAGCCAAGAAACTAGCGGGGTTTCCTACGAGCAGTACTTC.

As DNA, the CDR3 is TGCAGCGTCCGCGAGACTAGCCTGGATACGCAGTATTTT. This gives the protein CSVRETSLDTQYF. This rearrangement joins TRBV29-1 to TRBJ2-3; 7 bases line up with TRBD2. Trimming cost V 6 bases and J 6 bases; bases outside gene matches: 9. The CDR3 covers 13 residues. The germline gives CDR1 SQVTM, CDR2 ANQGSEA.

The V and J genes are TRBV7-2 and TRBJ2-7; no clear D. The V and J ends lost 6 bases and 0 bases respectively, with 9 bases between them. The CDR3 contains 13 residues. The germline V gene encodes CDR1 SGHTA and CDR2 FQGNSA. This CDR3 reads CASRPPSSYEQYF. As DNA, the CDR3 is TGTGCCAGCAGACCCCCTAGCTCCTACGAGCAGTACTTC.